The 26 T cell receptor beta chains presented below share a single source sample, sequenced in a study of identical twins. TCRdb recomputed calls from the 5' RACE reads with MiXCR, one row per CDR3 protein. The table has 450,000 to 650,000 distinct CDR3 sequences, around 15% seen once. In addition, the sample was reused for a study of yellow fever vaccine responses in identical twins.

Sequenced: CD4+ T cells sorted from blood. These receptors were taken from a young woman in good health.

This chain joins TRBV7-9 and TRBJ2-1; D remains unclear. CDR3 length equals 12 residues. Germline V gene data show CDR1 as SEHNR and CDR2 as FQNEAQ (reference sequence). The V end was cut by 5 bases, the J end by 8 bases, with 10 bases between. The CDR3 DNA reads TGTGCCAGCAGCAATCTCGCGTATGAGCAGTTCTTC. Its translation is CASSNLAYEQFF.

This clonotype has more than one count but fewer than ten. V gene TRBV5-1 combines with J gene TRBJ1-6, with D possibly matching TRBD1 (6 bases). The CDR3 spans 15 residues. Trimming pared 0 bases from V and 6 bases from J, leaving 10 bases between. Germline V gives CDR1 SGHRS, CDR2 YFSETQ. The DNA of the CDR3 is TGCGCCAGCAGCTTGGAGGTAGGGGGTAATTCACCCCTCCACTTT. Its protein is CASSLEVGGNSPLHF.

This clonotype was seen many times. V gene TRBV28 combines with J gene TRBJ1-1; 11 bases map to TRBD1. The CDR3 is 14 amino acids. Germline V lookup: CDR1 MDHEN, CDR2 SYDVKM. The V segment lost 6 bases and the J segment 8 bases; nucleotides outside the gene matches: 8. This CDR3 reads CASRRDRGVYEAFF. Here the CDR3 DNA reads TGTGCCAGCAGACGGGACAGGGGGGTGTACGAAGCTTTCTTT.

This clonotype was observed at least ten times. The chain employs TRBV7-3 and TRBJ1-1; D is possibly TRBD1 (6 bases). Per the germline V gene, CDR1 is SGHTA and CDR2 is FQGTGA. The CDR3 runs to 15 residues. The V and J ends lost 0 bases and 5 bases respectively, with 13 bases between them. Written as DNA, the CDR3 is TGTGCCAGCAGCTTAACCCGGGACAAGACTACTGAAGCTTTCTTT. Its protein is CASSLTRDKTTEAFF.

This clonotype has a handful of counts. The J gene is TRBJ1-2, the V gene TRBV29-1, with a weak D call TRBD1 (5 bases). From germline, CDR1 is SQVTM and CDR2 ANQGSEA. V was trimmed by 2 bases and J by 8 bases, leaving 6 bases between them. This CDR3 has 10 amino acids. The CDR3 protein is CSVEQGGYTF. Written as DNA, the CDR3 is TGCAGCGTTGAACAGGGAGGCTACACCTTC.

There are a few counts of this clonotype. The chain employs TRBV6-5 and TRBJ2-6, with a possible D match to TRBD2 (5 bases). The CDR3 sequence is 17 residues long. CDR1 is MNHEY and CDR2 is SVGAGI in the germline V gene. Trimming pared 1 base from V and 0 bases from J, leaving 10 bases between. CDR3 sequence: CASSYYGLNSGANVLTF. The CDR3 DNA reads TGTGCCAGCAGTTACTATGGACTCAACTCTGGGGCCAACGTCCTGACTTTC.

There are a few counts of this clonotype. CDR3 residues: CASSLGQPQHF. In nucleotides, the CDR3 is TGTGCCAGCAGTTTAGGGCAGCCCCAGCATTTT. This chain joins TRBV28 and TRBJ1-5; D not certain. Per germline, CDR1 MDHEN and CDR2 SYDVKM. V lost 2 bases, J lost 7 bases, and 3 bases lay in between. There are 11 residues in the CDR3.

The V and J genes are TRBV15 and TRBJ2-1, with no clear D. The V end lost 1 base, the J end lost 7 bases, and 11 bases lay between the germline ends. This CDR3 is built from 14 residues. CDR1 is LNHNV, CDR2 YYDKDF, per germline (reference sequence). The CDR3 protein is CATSRVGLTNEQFF. As DNA, the CDR3 is TGTGCCACCAGCAGAGTGGGGTTGACTAATGAGCAGTTCTTC.

This chain joins TRBV15 and TRBJ1-1; 10 bases are a match to TRBD1. Germline V lookup: CDR1 LNHNV, CDR2 YYDKDF (reference sequence). This CDR3 region has 17 residues. Trimming cost V 5 bases and J 5 bases; bases outside gene matches: 14. CDR3 DNA sequence: TGTGCCACCAGCTCCATCCGTGTGGGACAGGGGAGAACTGAAGCTTTCTTT. Residues: CATSSIRVGQGRTEAFF.

The chain links TRBV3-1 to TRBJ2-1; D perhaps matches TRBD2 (7 bases). The CDR3 contains 15 residues. Between the trimmed V and J ends, which lost 2 bases and 4 bases, there was a span of 12 bases. Per germline, CDR1 LGHDT and CDR2 YNNKEL (reference sequence). The CDR3 is CASSQRGGAYNEQFF. The CDR3 coding sequence is TGTGCCAGCAGCCAAAGGGGGGGGGCTTACAATGAGCAGTTCTTC.

The V gene is TRBV27, the J gene TRBJ2-1, with D possibly being TRBD2 (6 bases). CDR1 and CDR2 from the germline V gene are MNHEY and SMNVEV (reference sequence). V lost 5 bases and J 5 bases, leaving 19 bases between the germline ends. The CDR3 loop spans 16 amino acids. CDR3 region: CASSPQGLPGNNEQFF. The CDR3 DNA follows: TGTGCCAGCAGTCCCCAGGGACTCCCGGGGAACAATGAGCAGTTCTTC.

The chain has TRBV20-1 and TRBJ2-3; 10 nucleotides align to TRBD2. The V gene's germline CDR1 is DFQATT and CDR2 SNEGSKA (reference sequence). Losses at the gene ends were 3 bases for V and 0 bases for J; bases not matched to a gene: 12. The CDR3 consists of 18 residues. The DNA of the CDR3 is TGCAGTGCTAGTCGAAGCGGGGGGGTCCCTGATAGCACAGATACGCAGTATTTT. This sequence encodes CSASRSGGVPDSTDTQYF.

The chain is built from TRBV5-1 and TRBJ1-1, with 7 bases matching TRBD1. Germline V CDR1 and CDR2: SGHRS, YFSETQ. The CDR3 totals 15 residues. Losses at the gene ends were 3 bases for V and 4 bases for J; bases not matched to a gene: 9. DNA of the CDR3: TGCGCCAGCAGCTCACACAGGGGCGCGGGCACTGAAGCTTTCTTT. It encodes CASSSHRGAGTEAFF.

This clonotype was counted only a few times. This chain joins TRBV6-1 and TRBJ1-5; TRBD1 might be the D (6 bases). The V end was cut by 2 bases, the J end by 3 bases, with 11 bases between. The germline V gene encodes CDR1 MNHNS and CDR2 SASEGT. CDR3 size: 15 residues. DNA for the CDR3: TGTGCCAGCAGTGAAAGTGGGGGCCCCAATCAGCCCCAGCATTTT. This gives the protein CASSESGGPNQPQHF.

This clonotype was detected only a few times. This chain links TRBV5-1 with TRBJ1-1, with D possibly TRBD1 on 6 matching bases. V was shortened by 4 bases and J by 0 bases, with 13 bases between the two germline ends. Germline CDR1 is SGHRS and CDR2 is YFSETQ. There are 15 residues in the CDR3. Written as DNA, the CDR3 is TGCGCCAGCAGCAAGGGGGGCCCCCTGAACACTGAAGCTTTCTTT. It translates to CASSKGGPLNTEAFF.

In DNA form, the CDR3 reads TGTGCCAGCAGCCAAGTCGGGACAGGGGGCACTGAAGCTTTCTTT. Protein product: CASSQVGTGGTEAFF. V gene TRBV3-1 combines with J gene TRBJ1-1, with TRBD1 identical over 11 bases. V shed 1 base and J 4 bases; nucleotides not matched to a gene: 2. CDR1 LGHDT and CDR2 YNNKEL come from the germline V gene (reference sequence). This CDR3 has 15 residues.

The V call is TRBV5-1, the J call TRBJ2-7, with D possibly matching TRBD2 (5 bases). V dropped 0 bases and J dropped 0 bases, with 7 bases sitting between them. The germline gives CDR1 SGHRS, CDR2 YFSETQ. This CDR3 has 14 residues. This chain's CDR3 is CASSLGRDSYEQYF. In nucleotides, the CDR3 is TGCGCCAGCAGCTTGGGACGGGACTCCTACGAGCAGTACTTC.

The rearrangement uses TRBV7-9 and TRBJ2-3; D perhaps matches TRBD2 (6 bases). The CDR3 runs to 15 residues. Germline CDR1 and CDR2: SEHNR and FQNEAQ (reference sequence). Deletions cut 3 bases from V and 0 bases from J, with 10 bases between. The CDR3 protein is CASSFPGTSTDTQYF. In DNA, the CDR3 is TGTGCCAGCAGCTTCCCGGGGACTAGCACAGATACGCAGTATTTT.

The V gene is TRBV10-3, the J gene TRBJ2-7; 8 nucleotides align to TRBD1. With 2 bases clipped from V and 7 bases from J, the junction kept 4 bases outside the gene matches. The germline V gene has CDR1 ENHRY and CDR2 SYGVKD. CDR3 length equals 13 residues. CDR3 in amino acids: CAISEQGAGEQYV. For the CDR3, the DNA is TGTGCCATCAGTGAGCAGGGGGCGGGAGAGCAGTACGTC.

CDR3 bases: TGTGCCAGCAGCCCGGGACCGCTATACTCTGGGGCCAACGTCCTGACTTTC. This sequence encodes CASSPGPLYSGANVLTF. The chain uses TRBV5-8 and TRBJ2-6; D assignment may be TRBD1 or TRBD2 (5 bases each). Germline V CDR1 and CDR2: SGHTS, YDEGEE. The CDR3 sequence is 17 residues long. The V and J ends lost 4 bases and 0 bases respectively, with 14 bases between them.

This chain links TRBV12-3 or TRBV12-4 with TRBJ1-1; 7 nucleotides align to TRBD1. V was clipped by 4 bases and J by 9 bases; unmatched bases: 5. The CDR3 consists of 12 residues. The CDR3 loop reads CASSSSTGKAFF. Written as DNA, the CDR3 is TGTGCCAGCAGTTCATCGACAGGGAAAGCTTTCTTT.

This clonotype was seen more than once but under ten times. The chain employs TRBV5-1 and TRBJ1-2; 7 positions match TRBD1. The germline gives CDR1 SGHRS, CDR2 YFSETQ. With 5 bases clipped from V and 4 bases from J, the junction kept 11 bases outside the gene matches. This CDR3 is 15 amino acids long. The CDR3 region has the DNA TGCGCCAGCAGTCAGACAGGGACATTTACCTATGGCTACACCTTC. Residues: CASSQTGTFTYGYTF.

The chain couples TRBV10-3 to TRBJ2-7, with D perhaps matching TRBD1 or TRBD2 (5 bases each). Trimming shortened V by 1 base and J by 0 bases, and 13 bases separated the two germline ends. Per germline, CDR1 ENHRY and CDR2 SYGVKD. The length of the CDR3 is 16 residues. CDR3 region: CAISEFVRGDSYEQYF. The CDR3 DNA sequence: TGTGCCATCAGTGAGTTTGTGAGGGGAGACTCCTACGAGCAGTACTTC.

This clonotype was seen a handful of times. The J gene is TRBJ2-3, the V gene TRBV12-3 or TRBV12-4, with TRBD2 matching 9 bases. The CDR3 is made up of 15 amino acids. Germline trimming cut 3 bases from V and 4 bases from J; bases unmatched to any gene: 5. The CDR3 DNA is TGTGCCAGCAGTTTTCCAGCGGGGGGTCCAGATACGCAGTATTTT. It translates to CASSFPAGGPDTQYF.

Only a few counts were recorded for this clonotype. V and J are TRBV5-5 and TRBJ2-3, with 9 bases identical to TRBD2. This CDR3 contains 14 residues. The germline CDR1 and CDR2 sequences are SGHKS and YYEKEE (reference sequence). The V and J ends lost 7 bases and 5 bases, in that order; junction bases with no gene match: 8. CDR3 sequence (DNA): TGTGCCAGCGTTAGCGGGAGTCTTGTAGATACGCAGTATTTT. The encoded protein is CASVSGSLVDTQYF.

At least ten counts were recorded for this clonotype. The chain has TRBV12-3 or TRBV12-4 and TRBJ2-2, with 7 bases aligning to TRBD2. The J segment lost 8 bases and the V segment lost 5 bases, leaving 8 bases of the junction unmatched. The CDR3 sequence is 14 residues long. This CDR3 reads CASSPPGLLGELFF. Written as DNA, the CDR3 is TGTGCCAGCAGTCCCCCGGGACTACTGGGGGAGCTGTTTTTT.